Presented here are 15 T cell receptor beta chains from one specimen sequenced in a study of PD-1 blockade in mismatch repair-deficient tumors. Measured with immunoSEQ multiplex PCR; TCRdb has only the in-frame clones, and not every one. Here the sample spans 15,000 to 20,000 clones, about four fifths being singletons. The sequences come from PBMCs, collected 4 weeks after starting pembrolizumab. The source of these receptors is an adult with mismatch repair-deficient cancer.

V is TRBV28 and J is TRBJ2-7; TRBD1 matches 8 bases. The CDR3 covers 15 residues. Looked up from germline, CDR1 is MDHEN and CDR2 is SYDVKM. The trim removed 6 bases at V and 4 bases at J, leaving 11 bases unmatched. In DNA, the CDR3 is TGTGCCAGCAGCCGATTAACAGGGGGATTTTACGAGCAGTACTTC. Protein product: CASSRLTGGFYEQYF.

The chain has TRBV2 and TRBJ2-1; 10 bases are shared with TRBD1. Germline CDR1 is SNHLY and CDR2 is FYNNEI. The CDR3 is made up of 14 amino acids. The CDR3 DNA is TGTGGCGGGGCGGGACAGGGGCTTTACAATGAGCAGTTCTTC. This gives the protein CGGAGQGLYNEQFF.

The chain couples TRBV11-3 to TRBJ2-7, with no clear D. Germline V lookup: CDR1 SGHNT, CDR2 YENEEA. There are 17 residues in the CDR3. Trimming took 3 bases from V and 0 from J, leaving 18 bases between them. The CDR3 spells CASSFWALNGSSYEQYF. The CDR3 nucleotides read TGTGCCAGCAGCTTTTGGGCCCTTAACGGTAGCTCCTACGAGCAGTACTTC.

The J gene is TRBJ2-7, the V gene TRBV4-1; TRBD1 agrees at 7 bases. The junction had 5 bases not matched to a gene; V was cut back by 1 base and J by 2 bases. The length of the CDR3 is 15 residues. Looked up from germline, CDR1 is MGHRA and CDR2 is YSYEKL. The chain's CDR3 is CASSQVAGTAYEQYF. The CDR3, as DNA: TGCGCCAGCAGCCAAGTCGCCGGGACAGCCTACGAGCAGTACTTC.

The chain employs TRBV19 and TRBJ1-6, with a weak D call TRBD1 (5 bases). This CDR3 spans 13 amino acids. The germline CDR1 and CDR2 sequences are LNHDA and SQIVND (reference sequence). V dropped 2 bases and J dropped 10 bases, with 9 bases sitting between them. The CDR3 nucleotides are TGTGCCAGTAGTATATCAGGGCTGTCACCCCTCCACTTT. Translated: CASSISGLSPLHF.

This chain uses TRBV21-1 with TRBJ2-2; the table's D gene call, TRBD2, was not cross checked with the DNA. TRBV21-1 is noted as a pseudogene. The CDR3 loop spans 19 amino acids. CDR3 amino acids: CASSKRMASGSKNTGELFF. The DNA of the CDR3 is TGTGCCAGCAGCAAAAGGATGGCTAGCGGGAGCAAAAACACCGGGGAGCTGTTTTTT.

This clone turned up a few times. At the DNA level, this CDR3 is encoded by other sequences in the same sample as well. This chain links TRBV5-4 with TRBJ2-7, with 9 bases that match TRBD2. Germline CDR1 reads SGHNT; CDR2 reads YYREEE (reference sequence). Losses at the gene ends were 4 bases for V and 3 bases for J; bases not matched to a gene: 8. The CDR3 is 15 amino acids. The CDR3 sequence is CASSPAGGRNYEQYF. For the CDR3, the DNA is TGTGCCAGCAGCCCGGCGGGGGGGCGAAACTACGAGCAGTACTTC.

This clone was recorded only once. The chain carries TRBV6-1 and TRBJ2-1; D may be TRBD2 (6 bases). The CDR3 is 15 amino acids. The germline V gene has CDR1 MNHNS and CDR2 SASEGT. Trimming stripped 8 bases from V and 2 bases from J, with 16 bases between. CDR3 sequence: CASPKEGQPYNEQFF. The CDR3 nucleotides are TGTGCCAGCCCGAAGGAGGGGCAGCCCTACAATGAGCAGTTCTTC.

The chain uses TRBV2 and TRBJ2-1; D remains unclear. The CDR3 spans 11 residues. Trimming removed 9 bases from V and 9 bases from J, with 12 bases in between. Germline CDR1 and CDR2: SNHLY and FYNNEI. CDR3 protein: CASSYSFEQFF. The CDR3 DNA reads TGTGCCAGTTCATACTCCTTTGAGCAGTTCTTC.

This clone has more than one count but fewer than ten. V usage is TRBV9 and J usage is TRBJ2-2; D is unclear. Trimming removed 4 bases from V and 1 base from J, with 8 bases in between. The germline V gene encodes CDR1 SGDLS and CDR2 YYNGEE. The CDR3 loop spans 14 amino acids. The CDR3 loop reads CASSPDLNTGELFF. The CDR3 DNA reads as TGTGCCAGCAGCCCCGACTTGAACACCGGGGAGCTGTTTTTT.

The rearrangement joins TRBV5-4 to TRBJ2-3, with D unclear. The CDR3 sequence is 14 residues long. Trimming removed 3 bases at V and 0 bases at J, with 8 bases between. The germline V gene encodes CDR1 SGHNT and CDR2 YYREEE (reference sequence). CDR3 residues: CASSSQTSTDTQYF. The CDR3 nucleotides are TGTGCCAGCAGCTCTCAGACTAGCACAGATACGCAGTATTTT.

As DNA, the CDR3 is TGTGCCAGCAGCTCACTGACTATCCGCTCCTACGAGCAGTACTTC. It specifies CASSSLTIRSYEQYF. The V gene is TRBV7-2, the J gene TRBJ2-7, with a weak D call TRBD2 (5 bases). There are 15 residues in the CDR3. CDR1 is SGHTA and CDR2 is FQGNSA in the germline V gene. Trimming took 4 bases from V and 0 from J, leaving 13 bases between them.

The chain employs TRBV15 and TRBJ1-4; D gene uncertain. Trimming stripped 0 bases from V and 5 bases from J, with 10 bases between. Germline CDR1 and CDR2: LNHNV and YYDKDF (reference sequence). The CDR3 runs 15 residues. The CDR3 nucleotides are TGTGCCACCAGCAGAGATTGGGGAGGGAATGAAAAACTGTTTTTT. It encodes CATSRDWGGNEKLFF.

The chain has TRBV10-1 and TRBJ2-7, with D possibly being TRBD1 (5 bases). Germline V gene sequence: CDR1 WNHNN, CDR2 SYGVQD (reference sequence). Trimming pared 6 bases from V and 0 bases from J, leaving 21 bases between. This CDR3 is 17 amino acids long. For the CDR3, the DNA is TGCGCCAGCAGGGCCAAACCTACAGGAGAACGCTCCTACGAGCAGTACTTC. Protein sequence: CASRAKPTGERSYEQYF.

V usage is TRBV6-6 and J usage is TRBJ1-4; the match to TRBD1 covers 8 bases. The V segment lost 3 bases and the J segment 6 bases; nucleotides outside the gene matches: 9. Germline loops: CDR1 MNHNY, CDR2 SVGAGI (reference sequence). The CDR3 has 16 amino acids. The CDR3 loop reads CASSYSTGGIDEKLFF. CDR3 nucleotide sequence: TGTGCCAGCAGTTATTCTACAGGGGGGATAGATGAAAAACTGTTTTTT.